These 25 T cell receptor beta chains were all obtained from the same sample, sequenced in a study of blood T cell repertoires in COVID-19. The repertoire was sequenced with immunoSEQ multiplex PCR; TCRdb's copy has only in-frame clones and lacks some. The profile shows roughly 200,000 clones, around nine tenths of them singletons. Material for sequencing was PBMCs or T cells enriched from blood (not recorded which). These TCRs come from a young man in a cohort exposed to, infected with or recovered from COVID-19 (not recorded which).

With regard to this clone: Other DNA sequences in this specimen translate into the identical CDR3. The chain couples TRBV5-5 to TRBJ2-2, with D tentatively TRBD1 (6 bases). This CDR3 comprises 15 residues. Per germline, CDR1 SGHKS and CDR2 YYEKEE (reference sequence). V shed 4 bases and J shed 0 bases, with 10 bases lying between them. CDR3 in amino acids: CASSRQVANTGELFF. CDR3 sequence (DNA): TGTGCCAGCAGCAGACAGGTCGCGAACACCGGGGAGCTGTTTTTT.

The CDR3 sequence is CASSFLGTGGNEKLFF. CDR3 bases: TGTGCCAGCAGCTTTTTAGGGACAGGAGGTAATGAAAAACTGTTTTTT. The chain recombines TRBV28 with TRBJ1-4; the match to TRBD1 covers 8 bases. Losses at the gene ends were 6 bases for V and 4 bases for J; bases not matched to a gene: 10. This CDR3 has 16 amino acids. Germline V lookup: CDR1 MDHEN, CDR2 SYDVKM.

This rearrangement joins TRBV6-6 to TRBJ2-3; 8 positions agree with TRBD1. The J segment lost 1 base and the V segment lost 0 bases, leaving 3 bases of the junction unmatched. Germline V gene data show CDR1 as MNHNY and CDR2 as SVGAGI (reference sequence). The CDR3 covers 16 residues. The chain's CDR3 is CASSYSKTGGTDTQYF. Written as DNA, the CDR3 is TGTGCCAGCAGTTACTCAAAGACAGGGGGCACAGATACGCAGTATTTT.

This rearrangement joins TRBV19 to TRBJ2-2; 7 bases are a match to TRBD2. CDR1 is LNHDA and CDR2 is SQIVND in the germline V gene (reference sequence). The V segment lost 6 bases and the J segment 10 bases; nucleotides outside the gene matches: 14. The CDR3 covers 15 residues. The CDR3, as DNA: TGTGCCAGTAGCCGGGGTAGCGGGCCATCCGTGGAGCTGTTTTTT. Protein: CASSRGSGPSVELFF.

V is TRBV28 and J is TRBJ1-4, with a possible D match to TRBD1 (6 bases). Between the trimmed V and J ends, which lost 6 bases and 8 bases, there was a span of 16 bases. The CDR3 consists of 14 residues. Germline V gene lookup returns CDR1 MDHEN and CDR2 SYDVKM. This CDR3 is CASSSPSGEEKLFF. The CDR3 DNA sequence: TGTGCCAGCAGCTCCCCATCAGGGGAAGAAAAACTGTTTTTT.

The chain carries TRBV19 and TRBJ2-7, with 12 bases that match TRBD1. The CDR3 extends over 15 amino acids. Germline trimming cut 9 bases from V and 6 bases from J; bases unmatched to any gene: 12. Germline-derived CDR1 and CDR2 are LNHDA and SQIVND (reference sequence). CDR3 in amino acids: CASTPAGQGAREQYF. The CDR3 bases are TGTGCCAGCACCCCGGCGGGACAGGGGGCGCGCGAGCAGTACTTC.

The chain links TRBV7-2 to TRBJ1-1; D ambiguous. Germline V lookup: CDR1 SGHTA, CDR2 FQGNSA. V lost 4 bases and J lost 5, with 14 bases in between. The CDR3 is 14 residues long. Here the CDR3 reads CASSSGRFSTEAFF. DNA for the CDR3: TGTGCCAGCAGCTCGGGGAGGTTTAGTACTGAAGCTTTCTTT.

V usage is TRBV4-3 and J usage is TRBJ1-1; D is possibly TRBD1 (5 bases). Germline CDR1 reads LGHNA; CDR2 reads YSLEER. The CDR3 runs 15 residues. The V end was cut by 5 bases, the J end by 5 bases, with 18 bases between. The CDR3 sequence is CASSSRQQVKTEAFF. The CDR3 bases are TGCGCCAGCAGCTCCCGGCAACAGGTTAAAACTGAAGCTTTCTTT.

The chain carries TRBV28 and TRBJ1-1; 9 nucleotides align to TRBD1. Trimming took 6 bases from V and 1 from J; bases not matched to a gene: 6. This CDR3 is 15 amino acids long. Germline V gene lookup returns CDR1 MDHEN and CDR2 SYDVKM. CDR3 protein: CASRIPGQGNTEAFF. In DNA, the CDR3 is TGTGCCAGCAGAATTCCGGGACAGGGGAACACTGAAGCTTTCTTT.

The V and J genes are TRBV19 and TRBJ2-7, with 8 bases fitting TRBD1. Germline V CDR1 and CDR2: LNHDA, SQIVND (reference sequence). The CDR3 length is 16 residues. The V segment lost 6 bases and the J segment 3 bases; nucleotides outside the gene matches: 13. CDR3 sequence reads: CASRKQAGGIYYEQYF. In DNA form, the CDR3 reads TGTGCCAGTAGAAAACAGGCAGGGGGCATTTACTACGAGCAGTACTTC.

This rearrangement joins TRBV6-5 to TRBJ1-1, with a weak D call TRBD1 (5 bases). Trimming cost V 6 bases and J 5 bases, with 16 bases left between them. This CDR3 spans 14 amino acids. The germline CDR1 and CDR2 sequences are MNHEY and SVGAGI. CDR3 in DNA: TGTGCCAGCAGCTGGGACTGGGAAAGTACTGAAGCTTTCTTT. The encoded protein is CASSWDWESTEAFF.

The V gene is TRBV7-9, the J gene TRBJ1-1; no firm D call. Germline V gene data show CDR1 as SEHNR and CDR2 as FQNEAQ (reference sequence). This CDR3 spans 12 amino acids. V lost 2 bases to trimming and J lost 3 bases, with 4 bases between them. The CDR3 loop reads CASSLQYTEAFF. The CDR3 nucleotides read TGTGCCAGCAGCTTACAGTACACTGAAGCTTTCTTT.

The V and J genes are TRBV5-1 and TRBJ2-7; maybe TRBD1 (5 bases). Germline CDR1 is SGHRS and CDR2 is YFSETQ. The CDR3 covers 15 residues. V was pared by 0 bases and J by 2 bases, with 12 bases between. CDR3 in amino acids: CASSLVQGSTYEQYF. CDR3 DNA: TGCGCCAGCAGCTTGGTGCAGGGATCTACCTACGAGCAGTACTTC.

The chain links TRBV9 to TRBJ2-1, with D possibly matching TRBD2 (6 bases). Between the trimmed V and J ends, which lost 0 bases and 6 bases, there was a span of 22 bases. The germline V gene has CDR1 SGDLS and CDR2 YYNGEE. The CDR3 is 18 residues long. The CDR3 spells CASSVVTTNGGLSNEQFF. CDR3 DNA sequence: TGTGCCAGCAGCGTAGTGACGACTAATGGAGGGTTAAGCAATGAGCAGTTCTTC.

The rearrangement links TRBV18 to TRBJ2-4; 9 bases align to TRBD1. After removal of 3 bases from V and 2 bases from J, the junction contained 5 bases not matched to a gene. Germline loops: CDR1 KGHSH, CDR2 LQKENI. The length of the CDR3 is 16 residues. The CDR3 reads CASSPTGGTTKNIQYF. In DNA form, the CDR3 reads TGTGCCAGCTCACCGACAGGGGGGACGACCAAAAACATTCAGTACTTC. The whole variable domain, filled in from reference TRBV18 and TRBJ2-4, reads NAGVMQNPRHLVRRRGQEARLRCSPMKGHSHVYWYRQLPEEGLKFMVYLQKENIIDESGMPKERFSAEFPKEGPSILRIQQVVRGDSAAYFCASSPTGGTTKNIQYFGAGTRLSVL.

There are a few counts of this clone. The chain couples TRBV7-9 to TRBJ2-2; maybe TRBD2 (5 bases). The CDR3 is 15 residues long. Germline V gene data show CDR1 as SEHNR and CDR2 as FQNEAQ (reference sequence). V lost 3 bases to trimming and J lost 2 bases, with 10 bases between them. CDR3 DNA sequence: TGTGCCAGCAGCTTCGCCGGGATCAACACCGGGGAGCTGTTTTTT. Protein: CASSFAGINTGELFF. The full variable domain, its missing parts supplied by reference TRBV7-9 and TRBJ2-2, is DTGVSQNPRHKITKRGQNVTFRCDPISEHNRLYWYRQTLGQGPEFLTYFQNEAQLEKSRLLSDRFSAERPKGSFSTLEIQRTEQGDSAMYLCASSFAGINTGELFFGEGSRLTVL.

The chain couples TRBV9 to TRBJ2-3; the D is unclear. The V end was cut by 1 base, the J end by 7 bases, with 10 bases between. In germline, CDR1 is SGDLS, CDR2 YYNGEE. The CDR3 has 13 amino acids. The CDR3 is CASSVSGLNTQYF. As DNA, the CDR3 is TGTGCCAGCAGCGTATCCGGGTTGAATACGCAGTATTTT.

The chain recombines TRBV5-1 with TRBJ1-1, with D perhaps TRBD1 (5 bases). Germline V CDR1 and CDR2: SGHRS, YFSETQ. The CDR3 has 23 amino acids. V was trimmed by 4 bases and J by 1 base, leaving 38 bases between them. In nucleotides, the CDR3 is TGCGCCAGCAGCGCGAGGACGGGGGTCGGGAATATGGGCCCTCTTTGGGGGAACACTGAAGCTTTCTTT. Its translation is CASSARTGVGNMGPLWGNTEAFF.

The V gene is TRBV3-1 (or the pseudogene TRBV3-2), the J gene TRBJ1-2; 7 nucleotides match TRBD1. Germline CDR1 LGHDT, CDR2 YNNKEL (reference sequence). Unmatched junction bases numbered 7, after V lost 2 bases and J lost 4 bases. This CDR3 has 15 residues. Here the CDR3 reads CASSQLIQGGYGYTF. Here the CDR3 DNA reads TGTGCCAGCAGCCAATTAATCCAGGGGGGCTATGGCTACACCTTC.

The rearrangement links TRBV10-2 to TRBJ2-7; D might be TRBD2 (6 bases). Trimming stripped 7 bases from V and 3 bases from J, with 13 bases between. This CDR3 spans 13 amino acids. From germline, CDR1 is WSHSY and CDR2 SAAADI. The CDR3: CASKGGTLYEQYF. The CDR3 DNA reads TGCGCCAGCAAAGGAGGGACCCTCTACGAGCAGTACTTC.

This chain links TRBV7-2 with TRBJ2-3; 13 bases match TRBD2. Germline-derived CDR1 and CDR2 are SGHTA and FQGNSA. This CDR3 is 18 amino acids long. J was trimmed by 0 bases and V by 5 bases; bases with no gene match: 8. CDR3 nucleotide sequence: TGTGCCAGCAGCACCCGGACTAGCGGGAGCGCTAGCACAGATACGCAGTATTTT. Protein sequence: CASSTRTSGSASTDTQYF.

The gene calls are TRBV10-3 and TRBJ2-7; 12 bases fit TRBD2. With V trimmed by 3 bases and J by 11 bases, 8 bases remained unmatched. Germline V CDR1 and CDR2: ENHRY, SYGVKD. This CDR3 is built from 14 residues. CDR3 residues: CAISETRTSGKEYF. The DNA for the CDR3 is TGTGCCATCAGTGAAACTCGGACTAGCGGGAAGGAGTACTTC.

This chain links TRBV28 with TRBJ2-3; TRBD2 might be the D (5 bases). CDR3 size: 15 residues. The ends were cut back, 1 base at V and 1 base at J, with 9 bases in the middle. The germline gives CDR1 MDHEN, CDR2 SYDVKM. CDR3 loop: CASSLSLAGTDTQYF. CDR3 nucleotides: TGTGCCAGCAGTTTATCCCTAGCAGGCACAGATACGCAGTATTTT.

The V and J genes are TRBV7-2 and TRBJ1-4; D not resolved. CDR3 length: 15 residues. Germline loops: CDR1 SGHTA, CDR2 FQGNSA. Trimming stripped 1 base from V and 4 bases from J, with 10 bases between. The CDR3 sequence is CASSLGPQINEKLFF. Written as DNA, the CDR3 is TGTGCCAGCAGCTTAGGGCCTCAGATTAATGAAAAACTGTTTTTT.

This clone was counted between two and nine times. The chain combines TRBV2 with TRBJ2-1, with 8 bases identical to TRBD1. J gave up 2 bases and V 2 bases, and 2 bases lay outside the gene matches. This CDR3 has 15 amino acids. CDR1 is SNHLY and CDR2 is FYNNEI in the germline V gene. The CDR3 reads CASSELQGAYNEQFF. Written as DNA, the CDR3 is TGTGCCAGCAGTGAATTACAGGGGGCCTACAATGAGCAGTTCTTC.